This TCR beta chain was observed in a study of blood T cell repertoires in COVID-19. Using immunoSEQ multiplex PCR, the repertoire was profiled, and TCRdb retains in-frame clones only, with some absent. The table records about 220,000 clones, 70% to 90% of them present only once. The sequence came from a woman aged 40 to 50 with acute COVID-19. The sequenced material came from PBMCs or T cells enriched from blood (not recorded which).

The CDR3 reads CATSYTSGGAEEQFF. DNA of the CDR3: TGTGCCACCAGTTACACTAGCGGGGGGGCCGAGGAGCAGTTCTTC. The chain uses TRBV24-1 and TRBJ2-1, with TRBD2 matching 13 bases. The J segment lost 10 bases and the V segment lost 6 bases, leaving 8 bases of the junction unmatched. The CDR3 spans 15 residues. The germline CDR1 and CDR2 sequences are KGHDR and SFDVKD.